These 18 T cell receptor beta chains were sequenced from one sample in a study of blood T cell repertoires in COVID-19. This table comes from immunoSEQ multiplex PCR, and its TCRdb copy is limited to in-frame clones, with some not included. The sample has approximately 150,000 clones; approximately 73% are singletons. Sequences were obtained from peripheral blood. The source of these receptors is a man in his fifties or sixties with acute or convalescent COVID-19.

The chain employs TRBV9 and TRBJ2-7; D uncertain. Germline V gene lookup returns CDR1 SGDLS and CDR2 YYNGEE. Trimming took off 0 bases at V and 7 bases at J, with 11 bases between the two ends. The CDR3 spans 13 residues. The CDR3 nucleotides are TGTGCCAGCAGCGTAGGCAGGTCTGGGGAGCAGTACTTC. Protein product: CASSVGRSGEQYF. Full variable domain (rest looked up from reference TRBV9 and TRBJ2-7): DSGVTQTPKHLITATGQRVTLRCSPRSGDLSVYWYQQSLDQGLQFLIQYYNGEERAKGNILERFSAQQFPDLHSELNLSSLELGDSALYFCASSVGRSGEQYFGPGTRLTVT.

The chain joins TRBV5-4 to TRBJ1-1; D is undetermined. This CDR3 is built from 15 residues. V shed 2 bases and J shed 0 bases, with 11 bases lying between them. Germline CDR1 is SGHNT and CDR2 is YYREEE (reference sequence). The DNA of the CDR3 is TGTGCCAGCAGCTTACCCTCTAGCATGAACACTGAAGCTTTCTTT. It encodes CASSLPSSMNTEAFF.

The V gene is TRBV28, the J gene TRBJ2-5; 12 nucleotides agree with TRBD2. Germline values: CDR1 MDHEN, CDR2 SYDVKM. The CDR3 length is 16 residues. J gave up 3 bases and V 10 bases, and 12 bases lay outside the gene matches. The CDR3 nucleotides read TGTGCCACCCAGACTAGCGGGAGTCTAATGGAAGAGACCCAGTACTTC. It specifies CATQTSGSLMEETQYF.

V is TRBV7-9 and J is TRBJ2-1; 7 bases fit TRBD2. Germline V CDR1 and CDR2: SEHNR, FQNEAQ (reference sequence). Trimming cost V 4 bases and J 8 bases; bases outside gene matches: 11. The CDR3 extends over 15 amino acids. The CDR3 sequence: CASSSRTRPADEQFF. The CDR3 DNA is TGTGCCAGCAGCTCGCGGACTAGACCAGCCGATGAGCAGTTCTTC.

This chain links TRBV14 with TRBJ2-7, with TRBD1 matching 9 bases. The length of the CDR3 is 12 residues. Germline assignment: CDR1 SGHDN and CDR2 FVKESK. Trimming at V came to 4 bases and at J to 12 bases, leaving 7 bases not matched to a gene. The CDR3 loop is CASSRDRVGRYF. The CDR3 coding sequence is TGTGCCAGCAGCCGGGACAGGGTTGGTCGGTACTTC.

V and J are TRBV6-5 and TRBJ2-7, with TRBD2 matching 8 bases. Germline-derived CDR1 and CDR2 are MNHEY and SVGAGI. J was trimmed by 7 bases and V by 6 bases; bases with no gene match: 11. This CDR3 has 14 amino acids. The CDR3 region is CASSPGAGGGEQYF. Here the CDR3 DNA reads TGTGCCAGCAGCCCCGGGGCCGGGGGGGGTGAGCAGTACTTC.

The chain uses TRBV5-1 and TRBJ1-1, with 7 bases lining up with TRBD1. The CDR3 contains 13 residues. CDR1 is SGHRS and CDR2 is YFSETQ in the germline V gene. V dropped 4 bases and J dropped 7; count of bases not matched to a gene: 7. CDR3 DNA sequence: TGCGCCAGCAGCAACCGACAGGGCCGTGAAGCTTTCTTT. Residues: CASSNRQGREAFF.

The V and J genes are TRBV30 and TRBJ2-1; 12 bases are a match to TRBD2. The CDR3 is 14 amino acids. Germline V CDR1 and CDR2: GTSNPN, SVGIG (reference sequence). Unmatched junction bases numbered 7, after V lost 6 bases and J lost 7 bases. The CDR3 reads CACRLAGGRNEQFF. In DNA, the CDR3 is TGTGCCTGTAGGCTAGCGGGAGGGCGGAATGAGCAGTTCTTC.

The chain recombines TRBV10-2 with TRBJ2-7; 8 nucleotides line up with TRBD2. Germline V gene lookup returns CDR1 WSHSY and CDR2 SAAADI. V lost 2 bases and J lost 5; bases outside the gene matches: 8. The CDR3 length is 15 residues. CDR3 loop: CASSEPGGVSHEQYF. The CDR3, as DNA: TGCGCCAGCAGTGAGCCGGGGGGGGTAAGTCACGAGCAGTACTTC.

The chain carries TRBV11-3 and TRBJ2-1; 13 bases align to TRBD2. CDR1 is SGHNT, CDR2 YENEEA, per germline. The length of the CDR3 is 15 residues. Trimming cost V 8 bases and J 9 bases; bases outside gene matches: 10. CDR3 sequence reads: CASSTGTSGKGEQFF. The DNA of the CDR3 is TGTGCCAGCTCGACCGGGACTAGCGGGAAGGGTGAGCAGTTCTTC. The whole variable domain, filled in from reference TRBV11-3 and TRBJ2-1, reads EAGVVQSPRYKIIEKKQPVAFWCNPISGHNTLYWYLQNLGQGPELLIRYENEEAVDDSQLPKDRFSAERLKGVDSTLKIQPAELGDSAVYLCASSTGTSGKGEQFFGPGTRLTVL.

The chain is built from TRBV7-8 and TRBJ1-5; no clear D. The length of the CDR3 is 15 residues. CDR1 SGHVS and CDR2 FQNEAQ come from the germline V gene. V lost 2 bases and J 0 bases, leaving 8 bases between the germline ends. The CDR3 coding sequence is TGTGCCAGCAGCTTATTCGGGGATAGCAATCAGCCCCAGCATTTT. Translation: CASSLFGDSNQPQHF.

The J gene is TRBJ2-1, the V gene TRBV5-4, with 13 bases matching TRBD2. Germline CDR1 reads SGHNT; CDR2 reads YYREEE (reference sequence). This CDR3 is built from 16 residues. After removal of 0 bases from V and 8 bases from J, the junction contained 5 bases not matched to a gene. The CDR3 sequence is CASSLGGLAGVDEQFF. CDR3 DNA: TGTGCCAGCAGCTTGGGTGGACTAGCGGGAGTCGATGAGCAGTTCTTC.

The count of this clone is one. The genes are TRBV21-1 and TRBJ2-2; the DNA was not used to check the table's D call, TRBD1. TRBV21-1 is shown as a pseudogene. CDR3 size: 14 residues. CDR3 DNA: TGTGCCAGCGGAGTCCTTACAGGGTCCGGGGAGCTGTTTTTT. It encodes CASGVLTGSGELFF.

The chain uses TRBV2 and TRBJ1-2, with TRBD1 matching over 9 bases. V shed 6 bases, J shed 7 bases, and the junction held 3 bases outside the gene matches. The CDR3 runs 12 residues. Germline CDR1 reads SNHLY; CDR2 reads FYNNEI. The CDR3 bases are TGTGCCAGCAGGACAGGGGGGGGTGGCTACACCTTC. It codes for CASRTGGGGYTF.

This clone was observed once. The CDR3 coding sequence is TGCGCCAGCAGCTTTTCCTCCTTTCCTGGGGTGCGGGCCAACTATGGCTACACCTTC. Translated: CASSFSSFPGVRANYGYTF. The chain employs TRBV5-1 and TRBJ1-2; D call uncertain. Germline V CDR1 and CDR2: SGHRS, YFSETQ. Trimming removed 2 bases at V and 2 bases at J, with 25 bases between. This CDR3 region has 19 residues.

This clone was observed a few times. The V gene is TRBV5-1, the J gene TRBJ1-5; TRBD1 is a possible D gene (5 bases). The germline V and J ends were trimmed by 4 bases and 2 bases, with 22 bases remaining between them. CDR1 SGHRS and CDR2 YFSETQ come from the germline V gene. The CDR3 covers 18 residues. The CDR3 here is CASSVDPVAGIGNQPQHF. As DNA, the CDR3 is TGCGCCAGCAGCGTGGACCCTGTCGCAGGGATTGGCAATCAGCCCCAGCATTTT. Drawing the rest from reference TRBV5-1 and TRBJ1-5, the complete variable domain is KAGVTQTPRYLIKTRGQQVTLSCSPISGHRSVSWYQQTPGQGLQFLFEYFSETQRNKGNFPGRFSGRQFSNSRSEMNVSTLELGDSALYLCASSVDPVAGIGNQPQHFGDGTRLSIL.

The chain has TRBV7-9 and TRBJ2-3, with D maybe TRBD2 (5 bases). The ends were cut back, 5 bases at V and 5 bases at J, with 11 bases in the middle. The CDR3 has 13 amino acids. Germline V CDR1 and CDR2: SEHNR, FQNEAQ (reference sequence). The CDR3 DNA follows: TGTGCCAGCAGCATGTATGAGGGAGATACGCAGTATTTT. This translates into CASSMYEGDTQYF.

V is TRBV12-3 or TRBV12-4 and J is TRBJ1-5; the D is unclear. V was trimmed by 3 bases and J by 7 bases, leaving 7 bases between them. The CDR3 runs 12 residues. In DNA, the CDR3 is TGTGCCAGCAGTTTTTATTCCCAGCCCCAGCATTTT. Residues: CASSFYSQPQHF.